The text below deals with one TCR beta chain. As yet, its antigen is unknown. The sample is drawn from a study of OX40 agonist ivuxolimab in advanced cancers. Data came from immunoSEQ multiplex PCR; TCRdb stores just in-frame clones and leaves some out. Here the sample spans about 100,000 clones, around 90% being singletons. The CDR3 covers 16 residues. The V gene end was trimmed by 0 bases and the J gene end by 5 bases; junction bases not matched to a gene: 7. The germline gives CDR1 SGHRS, CDR2 YFSETQ. Study-level points and caveats: Among the lowest peripheral clonal expansion occurred in 0.1-3.0 mg/kg partial responders.

This chain uses TRBV5-1 with TRBJ2-2, with 7 nucleotides matching TRBD1. This specimen was CD4+ or CD8+ T cells sorted from blood, taken in a trial of the OX40 agonist ivuxolimab. The sequence derives from an adult with an advanced solid tumor such as melanoma, head and neck, liver or kidney cancer. CDR3: CASSLVRTGDTGELFF. The CDR3 nucleotides read TGCGCCAGCAGCTTGGTCAGAACAGGGGATACCGGGGAGCTGTTTTTT.